This T cell receptor (beta chain) emerged from a study of cytomegalovirus exposure and HLA in healthy donors. Study-level points and caveats: Cytomegalovirus-associated status was assigned to approximately 160 TCR beta chains. Most TCR sequences showed up rarely, but some public TCRs showed up in many donors.

This clone was found a few times. The antigen is unknown. V was shortened by 8 bases and J by 2 bases, with 11 bases between the two germline ends. There are 13 residues in the CDR3. The germline V gene encodes CDR1 LNHNV and CDR2 YYDKDF (reference sequence). Clones were read by immunoSEQ multiplex PCR, and TCRdb kept only the in-frame ones, dropping some. The sample yields 250,000 to 400,000 clones, 87% seen once. The source of this sequence is a woman younger than 45 in good health and CMV-seropositive. This sequence joins TRBV15 and TRBJ2-3; no definite D call. Sequencing input: PBMCs. The CDR3 coding sequence is TGTGCCACCGAAGTCCCGAACACAGATACGCAGTATTTT. Encoded protein: CATEVPNTDTQYF.